This section outlines one TCR beta chain sequence together with its context. TCRdb's table, derived via immunoSEQ multiplex PCR, lists solely in-frame clones and lacks some. The table shows approximately 400,000 clones, with approximately 77% occurring only once. The data are from a study of blood T cell repertoires in COVID-19. Germline CDR1 reads SEHNR; CDR2 reads FQNEAQ (reference sequence). There are 16 residues in the CDR3. Trimming removed 2 bases from V and 3 bases from J; junction bases left unmatched: 5. This chain links TRBV7-9 with TRBJ1-1; TRBD1 agrees at 11 bases. The specimen sequenced was peripheral blood. The TCR originated in a human donor with acute or convalescent COVID-19. The donor label of this sample is uncertain. The CDR3, as DNA: TGTGCCAGCAGCTTAACGGACAGGGGGCCGGACACTGAAGCTTTCTTT. Encoded protein: CASSLTDRGPDTEAFF.